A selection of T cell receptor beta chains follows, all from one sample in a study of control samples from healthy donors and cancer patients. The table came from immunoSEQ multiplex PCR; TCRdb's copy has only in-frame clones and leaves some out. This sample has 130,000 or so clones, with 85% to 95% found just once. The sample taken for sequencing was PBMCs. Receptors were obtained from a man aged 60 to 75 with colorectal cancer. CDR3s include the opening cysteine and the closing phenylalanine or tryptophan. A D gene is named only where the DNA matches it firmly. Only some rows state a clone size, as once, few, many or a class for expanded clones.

CDR3nt: TGTGCCAGCAGCGAGGGCCACCTTCGAGTAAAAATAAACAATGAGCAGTTCTTC; CDR3aa: CASSEGHLRVKINNEQFF; v_gene: TRBV9; len: 18; j_gene: TRBJ2-1; d_gene: NA; abundance: NA
CDR3nt: TGTGCCAGCAGCTCCCGACAGGGCACTGAAGCTTTCTTT; CDR3aa: CASSSRQGTEAFF; v_gene: TRBV9; len: 13; j_gene: TRBJ1-1; d_gene: TRBD1; abundance: NA
CDR3nt: TGTGCCAGCAGGCCGGGACAGCTTCACACTGAAGCTTTCTTT; CDR3aa: CASRPGQLHTEAFF; v_gene: TRBV28; len: 14; j_gene: TRBJ1-1; d_gene: TRBD1; abundance: NA
CDR3nt: TGCGCCAGCGCACCCCGGGACAGGGGGGCCGGGGAGCTGTTTTTT; CDR3aa: CASAPRDRGAGELFF; v_gene: TRBV5-1; len: 15; j_gene: TRBJ2-2; d_gene: TRBD1; abundance: NA
CDR3nt: TGCGCCAGCAGTCAATCGCGAAGGGTGCCAGGAAACACCATATATTTT; CDR3aa: CASSQSRRVPGNTIYF; v_gene: TRBV23-1; len: 16; j_gene: TRBJ1-3; d_gene: NA; abundance: NA
CDR3nt: TGTGCCAGCAGCTTACATAGGACAGCGCCCTACAATGAGCAGTTCTTC; CDR3aa: CASSLHRTAPYNEQFF; v_gene: TRBV11-3; len: 16; j_gene: TRBJ2-1; d_gene: NA; abundance: NA
CDR3nt: TGTGCCAGTAGTAAAAGGACAGCCATGAACACTGAAGCTTTCTTT; CDR3aa: CASSKRTAMNTEAFF; v_gene: TRBV19; len: 15; j_gene: TRBJ1-1; d_gene: NA; abundance: once
CDR3nt: TGTGCCACCAGTGACCCAAAGGGGGGGCTGGGTCAGCCCCAGCATTTT; CDR3aa: CATSDPKGGLGQPQHF; v_gene: TRBV24-1; len: 16; j_gene: TRBJ1-5; d_gene: NA; abundance: NA
CDR3nt: TGTGCCTGGACGGGACAGGGAGTTTCACCCCTCCACTTT; CDR3aa: CAWTGQGVSPLHF; v_gene: TRBV30; len: 13; j_gene: TRBJ1-6; d_gene: TRBD1; abundance: NA
CDR3nt: TGTGCCAGCAGCCCGTGGACAGGGAAGGAGGAGCAGTACTTC; CDR3aa: CASSPWTGKEEQYF; v_gene: TRBV7-2; len: 14; j_gene: TRBJ2-7; d_gene: TRBD1; abundance: NA
CDR3nt: TGTGCCAGCAGTTATCTAGCGGGGGGTATGTACGAGCAGTACTTC; CDR3aa: CASSYLAGGMYEQYF; v_gene: TRBV6-5; len: 15; j_gene: TRBJ2-7; d_gene: TRBD2; abundance: NA
CDR3nt: TGTGCCAGTAGACTGCTAGACCGGGCTGTAGCTTTCTTT; CDR3aa: CASRLLDRAVAFF; v_gene: TRBV19; len: 13; j_gene: TRBJ1-1; d_gene: NA; abundance: NA
CDR3nt: TGTGCCATCAGATCGACAGGGGATGATCAGCCCCAGCATTTT; CDR3aa: CAIRSTGDDQPQHF; v_gene: TRBV10-3; len: 14; j_gene: TRBJ1-5; d_gene: TRBD1; abundance: few
CDR3nt: TGTGCCAGCAGCACCGGGACAGGGGAACCCTACGAGCAGTACTTC; CDR3aa: CASSTGTGEPYEQYF; v_gene: TRBV21-1; len: 15; j_gene: TRBJ2-7; d_gene: NA; abundance: NA
CDR3nt: TGTGCCAGCACCAAAGGTCCTGGTTCAGAGACCCAGTACTTC; CDR3aa: CASTKGPGSETQYF; v_gene: TRBV11-2; len: 14; j_gene: TRBJ2-5; d_gene: NA; abundance: NA
CDR3nt: TGCAGCGTGTTGGGGGGCAGAACCGGGGAGCTGTTTTTT; CDR3aa: CSVLGGRTGELFF; v_gene: TRBV29-1; len: 13; j_gene: TRBJ2-2; d_gene: NA; abundance: once
CDR3nt: TGTGCCAGCAGCTCACAGGGTCCCGGGGAGCTGTTTTTT; CDR3aa: CASSSQGPGELFF; v_gene: TRBV5-6; len: 13; j_gene: TRBJ2-2; d_gene: NA; abundance: NA
CDR3nt: TGCGCCAGCAGCACGGGGGGACAGGGGTTAAATGAGCAGTTCTTC; CDR3aa: CASSTGGQGLNEQFF; v_gene: TRBV5-1; len: 15; j_gene: TRBJ2-1; d_gene: TRBD1; abundance: NA
CDR3nt: TGTGCCAGTAGTATTCGCGGGGGGCCATACACAGATACGCAGTATTTT; CDR3aa: CASSIRGGPYTDTQYF; v_gene: TRBV19; len: 16; j_gene: TRBJ2-3; d_gene: TRBD2; abundance: once
CDR3nt: TGTGCCAGCAGCCACCGCGCGCGGCCCCAGCATTTT; CDR3aa: CASSHRARPQHF; v_gene: TRBV5-8; len: 12; j_gene: TRBJ1-5; d_gene: NA; abundance: once
CDR3nt: TGTGCCAGCAGCGACACCGGGTCAGCCCCCTACGAGCAGTACTTC; CDR3aa: CASSDTGSAPYEQYF; v_gene: TRBV7-6; len: 15; j_gene: TRBJ2-7; d_gene: NA; abundance: NA
CDR3nt: TGTGCCAGCAGCTTGGAAAGGGCCCCTGAAGCTTTCTTT; CDR3aa: CASSLERAPEAFF; v_gene: TRBV5-6; len: 13; j_gene: TRBJ1-1; d_gene: NA; abundance: NA
CDR3nt: TGTGCCAGCAGTGAAGACAGGGACTACTACGAGCAGTACTTC; CDR3aa: CASSEDRDYYEQYF; v_gene: TRBV6-1; len: 14; j_gene: TRBJ2-7; d_gene: NA; abundance: few
CDR3nt: TGTGCCAGCAGCTTGCAGGGGGCTGCTAATGAAAAACTGTTTTTT; CDR3aa: CASSLQGAANEKLFF; v_gene: TRBV11-2; len: 15; j_gene: TRBJ1-4; d_gene: TRBD1; abundance: NA
CDR3nt: TGCAGCGCCGAAGCAGGCGGGGCAGATACGCAGTATTTT; CDR3aa: CSAEAGGADTQYF; v_gene: TRBV29-1; len: 13; j_gene: TRBJ2-3; d_gene: NA; abundance: once
CDR3nt: TGTGCCAGCAGCTTACGTCGAATAGGGGAAGCTCAAGAGACCCAGTACTTC; CDR3aa: CASSLRRIGEAQETQYF; v_gene: TRBV11-2; len: 17; j_gene: TRBJ2-5; d_gene: NA; abundance: NA
CDR3nt: TGTGCCAGCAGCTTAGCGGGACAGGGGTGGACTGAAGCTTTCTTT; CDR3aa: CASSLAGQGWTEAFF; v_gene: TRBV7-2; len: 15; j_gene: TRBJ1-1; d_gene: TRBD1; abundance: NA
CDR3nt: TGTGCCAGCAGACCATGGACAGCCGCACAAGAGACCCAGTACTTC; CDR3aa: CASRPWTAAQETQYF; v_gene: TRBV27; len: 15; j_gene: TRBJ2-5; d_gene: NA; abundance: NA
CDR3nt: TGTGCCAGCAGCGCAAGAGGGGAGCAGGGATCGGGAAACACCATATATTTT; CDR3aa: CASSARGEQGSGNTIYF; v_gene: TRBV9; len: 17; j_gene: TRBJ1-3; d_gene: NA; abundance: NA
CDR3nt: TGTGCCAGCAGCTCCCCGACAGGGAACACTGAAGCTTTCTTT; CDR3aa: CASSSPTGNTEAFF; v_gene: TRBV7-9; len: 14; j_gene: TRBJ1-1; d_gene: NA; abundance: NA
CDR3nt: TGTGCCAGCAGCCCCTATGGGGGGACTGAAGCTTTCTTT; CDR3aa: CASSPYGGTEAFF; v_gene: TRBV5-8; len: 13; j_gene: TRBJ1-1; d_gene: NA; abundance: NA
CDR3nt: TGTGCCAGCAGAACGACAGGGGGTTATGGCTACACCTTC; CDR3aa: CASRTTGGYGYTF; v_gene: TRBV6-5; len: 13; j_gene: TRBJ1-2; d_gene: TRBD1; abundance: NA
CDR3nt: TGCGCCAGCAGCCGAGTGGCGGAGGGACAGGGGGACACTGAAGCTTTCTTT; CDR3aa: CASSRVAEGQGDTEAFF; v_gene: TRBV4-1; len: 17; j_gene: TRBJ1-1; d_gene: TRBD1; abundance: NA
CDR3nt: TGTGCCTTAGACAGGGCTAATACTAACTATGGCTACACCTTC; CDR3aa: CALDRANTNYGYTF; v_gene: TRBV6-5; len: 14; j_gene: TRBJ1-2; d_gene: TRBD1; abundance: NA
CDR3nt: TGTGCCAGCAGCCACTCCCCGGGCGGTTGTGAAAAACTGTTTTTT; CDR3aa: CASSHSPGGCEKLFF; v_gene: TRBV5-7; len: 15; j_gene: TRBJ1-4; d_gene: NA; abundance: NA
CDR3nt: TGCGCCAGCAGCTTATCGGGGGGTGCTGGCTACACCTTC; CDR3aa: CASSLSGGAGYTF; v_gene: TRBV5-1; len: 13; j_gene: TRBJ1-2; d_gene: NA; abundance: NA
CDR3nt: TGTGCCACCAGTGCTCCGACAGGGTACCCCGGGAGGACCGGGGAGCTGTTTTTT; CDR3aa: CATSAPTGYPGRTGELFF; v_gene: TRBV24-1; len: 18; j_gene: TRBJ2-2; d_gene: NA; abundance: NA
CDR3nt: TGTGCCAGCAGCCCAGGGGTAGCGGGGGGTGCCTACGAGCAGTACTTC; CDR3aa: CASSPGVAGGAYEQYF; v_gene: TRBV7-2; len: 16; j_gene: TRBJ2-7; d_gene: TRBD2; abundance: NA
CDR3nt: TGTGCCAGCTCACCCTCTTGGGACAGGGGTGACGGTGGCTACACCTTC; CDR3aa: CASSPSWDRGDGGYTF; v_gene: TRBV18; len: 16; j_gene: TRBJ1-2; d_gene: TRBD1; abundance: NA
CDR3nt: TGTGCCAGTAGCATCGGACAGGTCGGCAATCAGCCCCAGCATTTT; CDR3aa: CASSIGQVGNQPQHF; v_gene: TRBV19; len: 15; j_gene: TRBJ1-5; d_gene: TRBD1; abundance: NA
CDR3nt: TGTGCCAGCAGCTTCTACAATGAGCAGTTCTTC; CDR3aa: CASSFYNEQFF; v_gene: TRBV5-6; len: 11; j_gene: TRBJ2-1; d_gene: NA; abundance: once
CDR3nt: TGTGCCAGCAGTTTAGATGGACAGGGATTTAGGTACGAGCAGTACTTC; CDR3aa: CASSLDGQGFRYEQYF; v_gene: TRBV28; len: 16; j_gene: TRBJ2-7; d_gene: TRBD1; abundance: NA
CDR3nt: TGTGCCAGCAGCCAAGACGTCGGGGCGCTGACCTGGGGCACAGATACGCAGTATTTT; CDR3aa: CASSQDVGALTWGTDTQYF; v_gene: TRBV3-1/TRBV3-2; len: 19; j_gene: TRBJ2-3; d_gene: NA; abundance: NA
CDR3nt: TGCGCCAGCAGCGGAACAGGGATCTATGGCTACACCTTC; CDR3aa: CASSGTGIYGYTF; v_gene: TRBV5-1; len: 13; j_gene: TRBJ1-2; d_gene: NA; abundance: NA
CDR3nt: TGTGCCAGCAGCCGACAAACAGACGATCAGCCCCAGCATTTT; CDR3aa: CASSRQTDDQPQHF; v_gene: TRBV2; len: 14; j_gene: TRBJ1-5; d_gene: NA; abundance: few
CDR3nt: TGTGCCAGCGTCCGGGACAGGGTGAACACTGAAGCTTTCTTT; CDR3aa: CASVRDRVNTEAFF; v_gene: TRBV19; len: 14; j_gene: TRBJ1-1; d_gene: TRBD1; abundance: NA